This T cell receptor beta chain was captured in a study of blood T cell repertoires in COVID-19. The wider study: COVID-19 samples collected from the United States, Italy and Spain covered acute and convalescent phases. PBMCs, B-cell-depleted T cells, or T cells were the source of the cDNA or gDNA that made up the material.

Study processing details: Reference gene primer amplification yielded estimated nucleated cell counts. The assay was immunoSEQ multiplex PCR, and TCRdb's table has in-frame clones only and misses some. V and J calls and clone size follow that table, whereas D and trimming were derived from the DNA. The profile shows 97,000 or so clones, roughly 82% of them singletons. Sequencing was done on a sample of peripheral blood. The TCR was taken from a human donor in a cohort sampled during active COVID-19.

The CDR3 sequence: CASSTHRGTDTQYF. In nucleotides, the CDR3 is TGTGCCAGCAGCACGCACAGGGGCACAGATACGCAGTATTTT. This sequence joins TRBV11-3 and TRBJ2-3; possibly TRBD1 for D (6 bases). Germline V gene sequence: CDR1 SGHNT, CDR2 YENEEA. The CDR3 consists of 14 residues. Trimming took off 5 bases at V and 1 base at J, with 10 bases between the two ends.